The 13 T cell receptor beta chains below come from one sample, sequenced in a study of blood T cell repertoires in COVID-19. Profiling relied on immunoSEQ multiplex PCR, and the TCRdb table lists in-frame clones only, not all of them. This table holds approximately 290,000 clones, approximately 90% found once. The source material was peripheral blood. These TCRs come from a woman aged 60-75 years with acute or convalescent COVID-19.

The CDR3: CASSLVGTGIIDYGYTF. The DNA of the CDR3 is TGCGCCAGCAGCTTGGTTGGGACAGGGATTATAGACTATGGCTACACCTTC. The chain joins TRBV5-1 to TRBJ1-2; 9 bases are a match to TRBD1. V trimming: 0 bases; J trimming: 3 bases; junction bases outside the gene matches: 9. In germline, CDR1 is SGHRS, CDR2 YFSETQ. The CDR3 totals 17 residues.

This sequence joins TRBV6-6 and TRBJ2-4; D may be TRBD2 (6 bases). This CDR3 contains 14 residues. V lost 2 bases to trimming and J lost 4 bases, with 9 bases between them. The germline V gene has CDR1 MNHNY and CDR2 SVGAGI (reference sequence). CDR3 region: CASSYPAGKNIQYF. Here the CDR3 DNA reads TGTGCCAGCAGTTACCCCGCGGGAAAAAACATTCAGTACTTC.

CDR3 protein: CASTPTRNEQFF. CDR3 bases: TGTGCCAGCACCCCGACTAGAAATGAGCAGTTCTTC. The J gene is TRBJ2-1, the V gene TRBV6-2 or TRBV6-3; tentatively, D is TRBD2 (6 bases). The CDR3 spans 12 residues. V lost 7 bases to trimming and J lost 7 bases, with 11 bases between them. Germline CDR1 is MNHEY and CDR2 is SVGEGT.

This clone showed up just a few times. The rearrangement joins TRBV18 to TRBJ2-5; D is possibly TRBD2 (6 bases). Germline V gene data show CDR1 as KGHSH and CDR2 as LQKENI. The CDR3 sequence is 14 residues long. Trimming pared 6 bases from V and 1 base from J, leaving 12 bases between. The CDR3 DNA is TGTGCCAGCTCCTGGTCCGGGGGCCAAGAGACCCAGTACTTC. Its translation: CASSWSGGQETQYF.

The V and J genes are TRBV4-3 and TRBJ2-3, with 11 bases lining up with TRBD2. Germline lookup yields CDR1 LGHNA and CDR2 YSLEER. Unmatched junction bases numbered 7, after V lost 0 bases and J lost 2 bases. The CDR3 has 18 residues. The CDR3: CASSQDWLAGGITDTQYF. The CDR3 coding sequence is TGCGCCAGCAGCCAAGATTGGCTAGCGGGAGGAATCACAGATACGCAGTATTTT.

This sequence joins TRBV18 and TRBJ1-2; 8 bases are a match to TRBD1. The CDR3 extends over 12 amino acids. V lost 6 bases, J lost 10 bases, and 7 bases stayed unmatched. The germline CDR1 and CDR2 sequences are KGHSH and LQKENI. CDR3 DNA: TGTGCCAGCTCTCGACAGGACAGGGACTACACCTTC. Translated, it gives CASSRQDRDYTF.

This clone was counted once. V and J are TRBV5-5 and TRBJ1-3, with D hard to call. With 7 bases removed from V and 0 bases from J, the gap between germline ends came to 11 bases. The CDR3 sequence is 14 residues long. In germline, CDR1 is SGHKS, CDR2 YYEKEE (reference sequence). The CDR3 here is CASVEKFSGNTIYF. The CDR3 DNA is TGTGCCAGCGTGGAGAAATTCTCTGGAAACACCATATATTTT.

V usage is TRBV10-3 and J usage is TRBJ1-5, with TRBD1 as a possible D gene (6 bases). The germline V gene has CDR1 ENHRY and CDR2 SYGVKD. V shed 6 bases and J shed 5 bases, with 14 bases lying between them. The CDR3 covers 14 residues. Here the CDR3 DNA reads TGTGCCATCAGCGGAGCAGGGGCGGATCAGCCCCAGCATTTT. Its protein product is CAISGAGADQPQHF.

V gene TRBV6-2 or TRBV6-3 combines with J gene TRBJ1-2; 7 bases match TRBD1. Germline V gives CDR1 MNHEY, CDR2 SVGEGT. There are 14 residues in the CDR3. V lost 2 bases, J lost 4 bases, and 4 bases stayed unmatched. The CDR3 loop reads CASSYAGGGYGYTF. For the CDR3, the DNA is TGTGCCAGCAGTTACGCAGGGGGAGGCTATGGCTACACCTTC.

V and J are TRBV5-1 and TRBJ2-6, with a weak D call TRBD1 (6 bases). This CDR3 region has 15 residues. Germline CDR1 and CDR2: SGHRS and YFSETQ. Trimming stripped 3 bases from V and 0 bases from J, with 7 bases between. For the CDR3, the DNA is TGCGCCAGCAGCTGGGGGCCCTCTGGGGCCAACGTCCTGACTTTC. It yields the protein CASSWGPSGANVLTF.

The gene calls are TRBV4-2 and TRBJ2-5; 9 bases are a match to TRBD2. CDR1 is LGHNA, CDR2 YNFKEQ, per germline. The CDR3 sequence is 14 residues long. The J segment lost 9 bases and the V segment lost 1 base, leaving 6 bases of the junction unmatched. In nucleotides, the CDR3 is TGTGCCAGCAGCCAAGCTCTGATAGCGGGGGCCCAGTACTTC. As protein: CASSQALIAGAQYF.

The V gene is TRBV5-5, the J gene TRBJ1-1, with 8 bases matching TRBD1. This CDR3 has 17 amino acids. The trim removed 4 bases at V and 1 base at J, leaving 12 bases unmatched. Per the germline V gene, CDR1 is SGHKS and CDR2 is YYEKEE (reference sequence). The CDR3 nucleotides are TGTGCCAGCAGCCCCCGACAGGGGACAAGATCGAACACTGAAGCTTTCTTT. Encoded protein: CASSPRQGTRSNTEAFF. Full variable domain (rest looked up from reference TRBV5-5 and TRBJ1-1): DAGVTQSPTHLIKTRGQQVTLRCSPISGHKSVSWYQQVLGQGPQFIFQYYEKEERGRGNFPDRFSARQFPNYSSELNVNALLLGDSALYLCASSPRQGTRSNTEAFFGQGTRLTVV.

The chain recombines TRBV14 with TRBJ1-5; TRBD1 matches 8 bases. The V segment lost 3 bases and the J segment 0 bases; nucleotides outside the gene matches: 1. CDR1 is SGHDN, CDR2 FVKESK, per germline. The CDR3 sequence is 15 residues long. The CDR3 here is CASSQDRDSNQPQHF. CDR3 nucleotide sequence: TGTGCCAGCAGCCAGGACAGGGATAGCAATCAGCCCCAGCATTTT.